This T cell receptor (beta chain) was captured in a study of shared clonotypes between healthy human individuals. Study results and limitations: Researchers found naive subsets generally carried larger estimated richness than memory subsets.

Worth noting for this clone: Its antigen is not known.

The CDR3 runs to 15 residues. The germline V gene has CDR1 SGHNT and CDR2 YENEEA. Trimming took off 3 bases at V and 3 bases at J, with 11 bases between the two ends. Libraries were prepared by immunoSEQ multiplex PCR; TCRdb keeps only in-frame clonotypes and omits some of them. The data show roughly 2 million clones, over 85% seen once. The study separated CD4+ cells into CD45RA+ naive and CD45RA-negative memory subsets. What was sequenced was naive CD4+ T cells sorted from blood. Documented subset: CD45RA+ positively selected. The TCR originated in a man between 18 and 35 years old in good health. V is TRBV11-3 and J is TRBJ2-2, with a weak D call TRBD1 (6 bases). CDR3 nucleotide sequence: TGTGCCAGCAGCTTTAGGGGGTCCCACACCGGGGAGCTGTTTTTT. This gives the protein CASSFRGSHTGELFF.